This entry concerns a single T cell receptor (beta chain). Antigen unknown. The record originates from a study of CD8 T cells in ankylosing spondylitis. In making TCR beta libraries, quantitative 5'-RACE with molecular barcodes was used. One entry per CDR3 protein, called by TCRdb with MiXCR from the 5' RACE reads. The sample holds more than 600,000 distinct CDR3 sequences, over 15% seen once. Findings and limits, study-wide: Earlier authors reported some of these motif variants in reactive arthritis synovial fluid and blood. A CD8+ phenotype characterized the disease-linked clones, which were relatively rare in peripheral blood. It appeared that ankylosing spondylitis blood was characterized by a TCR beta motif of several highly homologous variants.

Sequencing was carried out using blood, either unsorted or a sorted T cell fraction (not recorded which). This TCR came from a male donor with ankylosing spondylitis.

CDR3 nucleotide sequence: TGCAGTGCTAGAGAGAGCGCGGGGGATGTCACAGATACGCAGTATTTT. Its protein product is CSARESAGDVTDTQYF. The genes are TRBV20-1 and TRBJ2-3; 7 nucleotides line up with TRBD2. Germline values: CDR1 DFQATT, CDR2 SNEGSKA (reference sequence). The CDR3 totals 16 residues. V trimming: 0 bases; J trimming: 2 bases; junction bases outside the gene matches: 8.